The 27 T cell receptor beta chains reported below all come from one sample, sequenced in a study of CD8+CD57+ T cells in acquired aplastic anemia. Flow cytometry had shown expanded CD8+CD57+ cells in the patients chosen for sequencing. TCR beta VDJ combinations and CDR3 sequences were profiled from genomic DNA. MiXCR, applied by TCRdb to the reads, yields one record per CDR3 protein. The table shows around 50,000 distinct CDR3 sequences, with around 57% occurring only once. The specimen sequenced was sorted CD4+, CD8+, or CD8+CD57+ T cells (not recorded which) from PBMCs. These receptors came from a human donor with aplastic anemia.

V gene TRBV4-2 combines with J gene TRBJ2-6, with D maybe TRBD2 (5 bases). Germline loops: CDR1 LGHNA, CDR2 YNFKEQ. Trimming left V 0 bases short and J 4 bases short, with 10 bases between. The CDR3 consists of 16 residues. CDR3 nucleotide sequence: TGTGCCAGCAGCCAAGATGCGGGTAGCGGGGCCAACGTCCTGACTTTC. Translating it yields CASSQDAGSGANVLTF.

This clonotype occurred many times. The chain is built from TRBV6-5 and TRBJ1-1; no firm D call. Germline V gene data show CDR1 as MNHEY and CDR2 as SVGAGI. The CDR3 loop spans 14 amino acids. Trimming took off 6 bases at V and 4 bases at J, with 15 bases between the two ends. The CDR3 nucleotides are TGTGCCAGCAGCCCCGCGGGTAGGCCCACTGAAGCTTTCTTT. This codes for CASSPAGRPTEAFF.

The V and J genes are TRBV7-8 and TRBJ2-7, with D tentatively TRBD2 (5 bases). The CDR3 is 16 residues long. V was trimmed by 5 bases and J by 2 bases, leaving 19 bases between them. CDR1 is SGHVS, CDR2 FQNEAQ, per germline. The CDR3 sequence: CASSLGGGSGAYEQYF. In nucleotides, the CDR3 is TGTGCCAGCAGCCTAGGAGGAGGCAGTGGAGCCTACGAGCAGTACTTC.

This clonotype was observed many times. The chain joins TRBV4-3 to TRBJ2-6; D gene unclear. Between the trimmed V and J ends, which lost 4 bases and 4 bases, there was a span of 5 bases. The germline CDR1 and CDR2 sequences are LGHNA and YSLEER. The CDR3 spans 13 residues. The CDR3 region has the DNA TGCGCCAGCAGCCCCCCAGGGGCCAACGTCCTGACTTTC. Translation gives CASSPPGANVLTF.

This clonotype showed up many times. CDR3 amino acids: CASSQKIGGAYEQYV. In nucleotides, the CDR3 is TGCGCCAGCAGCCAAAAGATAGGGGGGGCGTACGAGCAGTACGTC. The chain combines TRBV4-1 with TRBJ2-7, with D perhaps TRBD2 (7 bases). The V end was cut by 2 bases, the J end by 4 bases, with 15 bases between. CDR1 is MGHRA, CDR2 YSYEKL, per germline. The CDR3 has 15 residues.

This chain uses TRBV9 with TRBJ2-1; D ambiguous. The CDR3 has 11 amino acids. The V end lost 4 bases, the J end lost 7 bases, and 6 bases lay between the germline ends. Germline CDR1 is SGDLS and CDR2 is YYNGEE. The CDR3 coding sequence is TGTGCCAGCAGCTCCAGTAATGAGCAGTTCTTC. This translates into CASSSSNEQFF.

This chain connects TRBV2 to TRBJ2-3, with TRBD2 matching 7 bases. V was clipped by 7 bases and J by 6 bases; unmatched bases: 10. The CDR3 spans 14 residues. CDR1 and CDR2 from the germline V gene are SNHLY and FYNNEI. The CDR3 is CASTLSGSADTQYF. DNA of the CDR3: TGTGCCAGCACCCTTAGCGGGTCGGCTGATACGCAGTATTTT.

This clonotype has a count of ten or more. The chain combines TRBV5-1 with TRBJ1-2; possibly TRBD1 for D (5 bases). The V end lost 0 bases, the J end lost 5 bases, and 11 bases lay between the germline ends. Germline assignment: CDR1 SGHRS and CDR2 YFSETQ. This CDR3 spans 14 amino acids. The DNA for the CDR3 is TGCGCCAGCAGCTTGGTAGGCGGGGGGTATGGCTACACCTTC. Its protein product is CASSLVGGGYGYTF.

Comment on this clonotype: Its ends do not fully match the called genes, so a read error is possible. This rearrangement joins TRBV20-1 to TRBJ2-5; D may be TRBD1 (6 bases). In germline, CDR1 is DFQATT, CDR2 SNEGSKA (reference sequence). This CDR3 region has 13 residues. This CDR3 reads CSARGRGQETQCF. DNA of the CDR3: TGCAGTGCTAGGGGCAGGGGACAAGAGACCCAGTGCTTC.

In this sample, this clonotype turned up a few times. The chain has TRBV7-6 and TRBJ1-5; D unclear. Per germline, CDR1 SGHVS and CDR2 FNYEAQ. The germline V and J ends were trimmed by 2 bases and 2 bases, with 7 bases remaining between them. The CDR3 spans 14 residues. The CDR3 sequence: CASSLQLGNQPQHF. Written as DNA, the CDR3 is TGTGCCAGCAGCTTACAGTTGGGCAATCAGCCCCAGCATTTT. The full variable domain, in which reference TRBV7-6 and TRBJ1-5 provide the parts outside the CDR3, is GAGVSQSPRYKVTKRGQDVALRCDPISGHVSLYWYRQALGQGPEFLTYFNYEAQQDKSGLPNDRFSAERPEGSISTLTIQRTEQRDSAMYRCASSLQLGNQPQHFGDGTRLSIL.

This clonotype was counted once. The chain combines TRBV24-1 with TRBJ1-2; a weak D match, TRBD1 (6 bases). CDR3 size: 13 residues. The V and J ends lost 3 bases and 6 bases respectively, with 10 bases between them. Germline CDR1 KGHDR, CDR2 SFDVKD. The CDR3 loop reads CATSDKRQDGYTF. In nucleotides, the CDR3 is TGTGCCACCAGTGATAAACGACAGGATGGCTACACCTTC.

This clonotype was seen at least ten times. The chain is built from TRBV7-9 and TRBJ1-4; no firm D call. V was trimmed by 1 base and J by 5 bases, leaving 2 bases between them. Germline CDR1 reads SEHNR; CDR2 reads FQNEAQ (reference sequence). The CDR3 loop spans 12 amino acids. CDR3 sequence: CASSLGNEKLFF. In nucleotides, the CDR3 is TGTGCCAGCAGCTTAGGGAATGAAAAACTGTTTTTT. Supplemented by reference TRBV7-9 and TRBJ1-4, the full variable domain reads DTGVSQNPRHKITKRGQNVTFRCDPISEHNRLYWYRQTLGQGPEFLTYFQNEAQLEKSRLLSDRFSAERPKGSFSTLEIQRTEQGDSAMYLCASSLGNEKLFFGSGTQLSVL.

V and J are TRBV6-1 and TRBJ2-7; 10 bases line up with TRBD2. The DNA matches TRBJ2-1 better at its end, which makes the J call doubtful. Per germline, CDR1 MNHNS and CDR2 SASEGT. This CDR3 comprises 16 residues. Here the CDR3 reads CASSEDSGGLYNEQFF. As DNA, the CDR3 is TGTGCCAGCAGTGAAGATAGCGGGGGGCTATACAATGAGCAGTTCTTC.

This clonotype showed up just a few times. The chain recombines TRBV10-3 with TRBJ2-7; 9 bases are shared with TRBD1. J was trimmed by 2 bases and V by 6 bases; bases with no gene match: 5. Germline CDR1 reads ENHRY; CDR2 reads SYGVKD. The CDR3 sequence is 14 residues long. CDR3 protein: CAISRDRETYEQYF. CDR3 in DNA: TGTGCCATCAGCCGGGACAGGGAAACCTACGAGCAGTACTTC.

This clonotype came up a few times. CDR3: CASGLAGADTQYF. Written as DNA, the CDR3 is TGTGCCAGTGGACTAGCGGGAGCCGATACGCAGTATTTT. The rearrangement uses TRBV19 and TRBJ2-3; 13 nucleotides line up with TRBD2. V lost 8 bases, J lost 6 bases, and 2 bases stayed unmatched. Looked up from germline, CDR1 is LNHDA and CDR2 is SQIVND (reference sequence). The length of the CDR3 is 13 residues.

This clonotype was detected ten times or more. The chain links TRBV7-8 to TRBJ2-7; 7 bases are a match to TRBD1. CDR3 length equals 14 residues. The ends lost 4 bases at V and 5 bases at J; junction bases unmatched: 8. CDR1 is SGHVS and CDR2 is FQNEAQ in the germline V gene. In DNA, the CDR3 is TGTGCCAGCAGCTCCCCGGGACAGTTCGACGAGCAGTACTTC. Translating gives CASSSPGQFDEQYF.

This clonotype showed up many times. V gene TRBV12-3 or TRBV12-4 combines with J gene TRBJ1-1; the D gene is possibly TRBD1 (6 bases). V was trimmed by 7 bases and J by 6 bases, leaving 12 bases between them. This CDR3 comprises 12 residues. As DNA, the CDR3 is TGTGCCAGCACCCTGGGGGGCGCTGAAGCTTTCTTT. Protein: CASTLGGAEAFF.

This clonotype was seen ten or more times. The chain combines TRBV13 with TRBJ1-2; D remains unclear. CDR3 size: 15 residues. V dropped 4 bases and J dropped 8 bases, with 20 bases sitting between them. CDR1 and CDR2 from the germline V gene are PRHDT and FYEKMQ (reference sequence). The CDR3 DNA reads TGTGCCAGCAGCTCTTATTCTTCCGGGCCCGGAGGCTACACCTTC. It translates to CASSSYSSGPGGYTF.

This clonotype was detected ten times or more. The chain carries TRBV11-2 and TRBJ2-2, with 14 bases aligning to TRBD2. The germline CDR1 and CDR2 sequences are SGHAT and FQNNGV. The CDR3 spans 18 residues. After removal of 6 bases from V and 5 bases from J, the junction contained 11 bases not matched to a gene. The CDR3: CASRGLAGAIPRTGELFF. CDR3 in DNA: TGTGCCAGCAGGGGACTAGCGGGGGCGATACCACGAACCGGGGAGCTGTTTTTT.

The rearrangement links TRBV11-2 to TRBJ2-3, with 7 bases that match TRBD2. The germline V gene encodes CDR1 SGHAT and CDR2 FQNNGV. V shed 5 bases and J 2 bases; nucleotides not matched to a gene: 7. The CDR3 extends over 15 amino acids. The CDR3 DNA reads TGTGCCAGCAGCGCTCGGGGGGTTCACACAGATACGCAGTATTTT. It yields the protein CASSARGVHTDTQYF. The complete variable domain, with remaining parts taken from reference TRBV11-2 and TRBJ2-3, reads EAGVAQSPRYKIIEKRQSVAFWCNPISGHATLYWYQQILGQGPKLLIQFQNNGVVDDSQLPKDRFSAERLKGVDSTLKIQPAKLEDSAVYLCASSARGVHTDTQYFGPGTRLTVL.

This clonotype has only one observation. A read error may produce the germline difference seen at one junction end. This chain links TRBV9 with TRBJ2-3, with 8 bases matching TRBD2. The CDR3 runs to 16 residues. Looked up from germline, CDR1 is SGDLS and CDR2 is YYNGEE. The CDR3 coding sequence is TGTGCCAGCAGCGTAGCGGTAGCGGGAAAGGTCGATACGCAGTGTTTT. It yields the protein CASSVAVAGKVDTQCF.

The chain uses TRBV2 and TRBJ1-2; tentative D call: TRBD1 (5 bases). The CDR3 loop spans 11 amino acids. CDR1 and CDR2 (germline): SNHLY, FYNNEI. V gave up 11 bases and J gave up 6 bases, with 13 bases separating them. CDR3 protein: CAGRGLDGYTF. The CDR3, as DNA: TGTGCCGGGAGGGGCCTGGATGGCTACACCTTC.

The chain combines TRBV10-2 with TRBJ2-3, with a tentative D call TRBD2 (6 bases). The CDR3 covers 14 residues. V gave up 5 bases and J gave up 2 bases, with 11 bases separating them. Germline V gives CDR1 WSHSY, CDR2 SAAADI. CDR3 sequence: CASSPTSFTDTQYF. CDR3 nucleotide sequence: TGCGCCAGCAGTCCGACTAGTTTCACAGATACGCAGTATTTT.

This clonotype showed up many times. V usage is TRBV4-3 and J usage is TRBJ2-7; 10 bases are a match to TRBD2. The CDR3 has 17 residues. The germline V gene has CDR1 LGHNA and CDR2 YSLEER. Germline trimming cut 0 bases from V and 2 bases from J; bases unmatched to any gene: 7. The CDR3 protein is CASSQDGVAGGPYEQYF. The CDR3 DNA sequence: TGCGCCAGCAGCCAAGACGGGGTAGCGGGGGGCCCCTACGAGCAGTACTTC.

This clonotype has a handful of counts. CDR3 region: CAIRTAEPYGYTF. In nucleotides, the CDR3 is TGTGCCATCAGGACCGCCGAGCCCTATGGCTACACCTTC. The chain has TRBV10-3 and TRBJ1-2; D remains unclear. CDR1 is ENHRY and CDR2 is SYGVKD in the germline V gene. The CDR3 is 13 residues long. V was cut by 6 bases and J by 4 bases, with 12 bases left in between.

This clonotype showed up many times. The chain carries TRBV19 and TRBJ1-2, with 8 nucleotides matching TRBD1. This CDR3 spans 18 amino acids. Trimming took 0 bases from V and 7 from J; bases not matched to a gene: 16. Germline V gene sequence: CDR1 LNHDA, CDR2 SQIVND (reference sequence). CDR3 nucleotides: TGTGCCAGTAGTATAGAGGGACAGGCTGCAGAGGATTTTGGTGGCTACACCTTC. This encodes CASSIEGQAAEDFGGYTF.

This clonotype was counted once. At one of its ends the junction is not consistent with the germline gene, which may arise from a read error. The V call is TRBV24-1, the J call TRBJ2-3, with a weak D call TRBD2 (6 bases). The germline V gene encodes CDR1 KGHDR and CDR2 SFDVKD. The CDR3 sequence is 17 residues long. The CDR3 loop reads CVTSDRPGRSRADTQYF. CDR3 in DNA: TGTGTCACCAGTGACCGCCCCGGGAGATCTAGAGCAGATACGCAGTATTTT.